The 26 T cell receptor beta chains presented below share a single source sample, sequenced in a study of blood T cell repertoires in COVID-19. TCRdb's table, derived via immunoSEQ multiplex PCR, lists solely in-frame clones and lacks some. The sample shows about 250,000 clones, around 84% of them seen only once. Sequenced: PBMCs or T cells enriched from blood (not recorded which). The receptor source for this set is a man aged 35-49 years who had recovered from COVID-19.

This clone was found once. The gene calls are TRBV5-1 and TRBJ2-5, with 7 nucleotides matching TRBD1. The CDR3 runs to 14 residues. The junction had 5 bases not matched to a gene; V was cut back by 1 base and J by 5 bases. The V gene's germline CDR1 is SGHRS and CDR2 YFSETQ. This chain's CDR3 is CASSLPGGGETQYF. CDR3 nucleotide sequence: TGCGCCAGCAGCTTGCCAGGGGGTGGGGAGACCCAGTACTTC.

This clone has only one observation. This chain uses TRBV5-1 with TRBJ2-2; the match to TRBD2 covers 9 bases. Germline values: CDR1 SGHRS, CDR2 YFSETQ. The CDR3 spans 15 residues. The V and J ends lost 4 bases and 4 bases, in that order; junction bases with no gene match: 5. CDR3 amino acids: CASSTQLAGTGELFF. CDR3 nucleotide sequence: TGCGCCAGCAGCACGCAACTAGCGGGCACCGGGGAGCTGTTTTTT. Complete variable domain (other parts from reference TRBV5-1 and TRBJ2-2): KAGVTQTPRYLIKTRGQQVTLSCSPISGHRSVSWYQQTPGQGLQFLFEYFSETQRNKGNFPGRFSGRQFSNSRSEMNVSTLELGDSALYLCASSTQLAGTGELFFGEGSRLTVL.

The gene calls are TRBV5-1 and TRBJ2-3; no clear D. V dropped 4 bases and J dropped 0 bases, with 12 bases sitting between them. The V gene's germline CDR1 is SGHRS and CDR2 YFSETQ. This CDR3 spans 15 amino acids. CDR3 loop: CASSLALISTDTQYF. The CDR3 coding sequence is TGCGCCAGCAGCCTCGCCCTAATCAGCACAGATACGCAGTATTTT.

The chain couples TRBV18 to TRBJ2-5; the D gene is possibly TRBD2 (6 bases). Germline V gene lookup returns CDR1 KGHSH and CDR2 LQKENI. This CDR3 region has 17 residues. Between the trimmed V and J ends, which lost 1 base and 3 bases, there was a span of 18 bases. CDR3 region: CASSPRRRDEHEETQYF. In DNA, the CDR3 is TGTGCCAGCTCACCACGGCGGCGGGACGAACATGAAGAGACCCAGTACTTC.

This chain links TRBV5-1 with TRBJ1-1; 7 bases fit TRBD1. V gave up 4 bases and J gave up 1 base; unmatched junction bases: 7. The length of the CDR3 is 15 residues. Germline assignment: CDR1 SGHRS and CDR2 YFSETQ. CDR3 DNA: TGCGCCAGCAGCGTAGCCGGGACAGCGAACACTGAAGCTTTCTTT. Its protein product is CASSVAGTANTEAFF.

This chain connects TRBV5-6 to TRBJ2-7, with 8 bases identical to TRBD2. V lost 0 bases, J lost 4 bases, and 3 bases stayed unmatched. Germline values: CDR1 SGHDT, CDR2 YYEEEE. The CDR3 loop spans 14 amino acids. The CDR3 nucleotides read TGTGCCAGCAGCTTGGATGGGACTAGGTACGAGCAGTACTTC. Translating gives CASSLDGTRYEQYF.

The genes are TRBV12-3 or TRBV12-4 and TRBJ1-2; 7 bases are a match to TRBD1. The CDR3 length is 13 residues. Losses at the gene ends were 6 bases for V and 5 bases for J; bases not matched to a gene: 6. This chain's CDR3 is CASSKQGRYGYTF. The CDR3 DNA sequence: TGTGCCAGCAGCAAACAGGGGCGGTATGGCTACACCTTC.

The V and J genes are TRBV30 and TRBJ2-2; no firm D call. CDR1 and CDR2 (germline): GTSNPN, SVGIG (reference sequence). The CDR3 covers 10 residues. Trimming removed 7 bases from V and 3 bases from J, with 3 bases in between. The CDR3 region has the DNA TGTGCCTCGTACACCGGGGAGCTGTTTTTT. It specifies CASYTGELFF.

The V and J genes are TRBV6-4 and TRBJ1-5, with D uncertain. Per the germline V gene, CDR1 is MRHNA and CDR2 is SNTAGT. This CDR3 has 13 amino acids. V was pared by 6 bases and J by 4 bases, with 10 bases between. CDR3 coding DNA: TGTGCCAGCAGCTTCCGGGAAAATCAGCCCCAGCATTTT. Amino acid sequence: CASSFRENQPQHF.

This clone was observed a handful of times. This CDR3 reads CASSPRTGELFF. CDR3 DNA: TGTGCCAGCAGCCCCCGGACCGGGGAGCTGTTTTTT. The chain couples TRBV7-8 to TRBJ2-2, with D unresolved. There are 12 residues in the CDR3. V lost 5 bases, J lost 5 bases, and 6 bases lay in between. Germline V lookup: CDR1 SGHVS, CDR2 FQNEAQ.

The chain joins TRBV5-1 to TRBJ2-1; the D gene is possibly TRBD1 (7 bases). The germline CDR1 and CDR2 sequences are SGHRS and YFSETQ. The CDR3 totals 15 residues. V was shortened by 0 bases and J by 7 bases, with 14 bases between the two germline ends. The CDR3, as DNA: TGCGCCAGCAGCTTGGCTCAGGGGGGATGGAATGAGCAGTTCTTC. It translates to CASSLAQGGWNEQFF.

The rearrangement uses TRBV7-9 and TRBJ2-1, with D perhaps TRBD1 (6 bases). The CDR3 spans 15 residues. With 6 bases removed from V and 0 bases from J, the gap between germline ends came to 12 bases. Germline V gene lookup returns CDR1 SEHNR and CDR2 FQNEAQ (reference sequence). CDR3 DNA: TGTGCCAGCAGGAAAACAGGGAACTCCTACAATGAGCAGTTCTTC. It codes for CASRKTGNSYNEQFF.

J is TRBJ2-5 and V is TRBV3-1 (or the pseudogene TRBV3-2); 12 bases map to TRBD1. After removal of 1 base from V and 5 bases from J, the junction contained 5 bases not matched to a gene. The germline V gene encodes CDR1 LGHDT and CDR2 YNNKEL (reference sequence). The CDR3 is 16 amino acids. The CDR3 coding sequence is TGTGCCAGCAGCCAAGTCGGGACAGGGGGCAAGGAGACCCAGTACTTC. Translation gives CASSQVGTGGKETQYF.

This chain uses TRBV12-5 with TRBJ1-2; maybe TRBD1 (6 bases). CDR1 and CDR2 from the germline V gene are LGHNT and FRNRAP. V was clipped by 0 bases and J by 5 bases, with 16 bases between them. This CDR3 has 16 residues. In DNA, the CDR3 is TGTGCTAGTGGTTTGGTACCTAACAGGGCTGATTATGGCTACACCTTC. Its translation is CASGLVPNRADYGYTF.

The chain recombines TRBV5-1 with TRBJ2-7, with TRBD1 matching over 7 bases. The germline CDR1 and CDR2 sequences are SGHRS and YFSETQ. V lost 3 bases to trimming and J lost 1 base; unmatched junction nucleotides: 4. The CDR3 has 14 residues. The CDR3 here is CASSSGTVSYEQYF. The CDR3 region has the DNA TGCGCCAGCAGCTCCGGGACAGTATCCTACGAGCAGTACTTC.

The J gene is TRBJ1-6, the V gene TRBV10-3, with 9 bases that match TRBD1. Germline V lookup: CDR1 ENHRY, CDR2 SYGVKD. This CDR3 is 15 amino acids long. J lost 9 bases, V lost 6 bases, and 9 bases had no gene match. CDR3 coding DNA: TGTGCCATCAGCGAAATGGGACAGGGTGGTTCACCCCTCCACTTT. Translating it yields CAISEMGQGGSPLHF.

This CDR3 reads CASSPWTATAEKLFF. The CDR3 nucleotides read TGTGCCAGCAGTCCCTGGACAGCTACGGCGGAAAAACTGTTTTTT. The V call is TRBV27, the J call TRBJ1-4; D is perhaps TRBD1 (6 bases). Germline CDR1 is MNHEY and CDR2 is SMNVEV (reference sequence). The length of the CDR3 is 15 residues. V shed 5 bases and J shed 8 bases, with 18 bases lying between them.

The chain couples TRBV2 to TRBJ2-7; D might be TRBD1 (5 bases). CDR1 and CDR2 (germline): SNHLY, FYNNEI. CDR3 size: 14 residues. The V end lost 2 bases, the J end lost 6 bases, and 14 bases lay between the germline ends. The chain's CDR3 is CASSEIRAGGEQYF. DNA for the CDR3: TGTGCCAGCAGTGAAATCAGGGCCGGCGGCGAGCAGTACTTC.

This chain links TRBV7-9 with TRBJ1-1; 8 bases fit TRBD1. After removal of 1 base from V and 9 bases from J, the junction contained 7 bases not matched to a gene. The V gene's germline CDR1 is SEHNR and CDR2 FQNEAQ (reference sequence). This CDR3 has 14 residues. In DNA form, the CDR3 reads TGTGCCAGCAGCTTAGAACCCGGACAGGGCCAAGCTTTCTTT. It is translated as CASSLEPGQGQAFF.

This clone was recorded at least ten times. The chain couples TRBV2 to TRBJ2-5, with D perhaps TRBD2 (6 bases). Trimming stripped 2 bases from V and 1 base from J, with 11 bases between. Germline CDR1 reads SNHLY; CDR2 reads FYNNEI. This CDR3 is 15 amino acids long. CDR3: CASSETDYLQETQYF. For the CDR3, the DNA is TGTGCCAGCAGTGAAACGGACTACCTCCAAGAGACCCAGTACTTC.

The count of this clone is one. J is TRBJ1-4 and V is TRBV7-7; a weak D match, TRBD1 (5 bases). V was cut by 5 bases and J by 8 bases, with 15 bases left in between. The germline gives CDR1 SSHAT, CDR2 FNYEAQ (reference sequence). The CDR3 loop spans 14 amino acids. This chain's CDR3 is CASSPGTRGEKLFF. The CDR3 DNA follows: TGTGCCAGCAGCCCCGGGACCCGGGGGGAAAAACTGTTTTTT.

The chain combines TRBV12-3 or TRBV12-4 with TRBJ1-1; D remains ambiguous. V lost 3 bases and J lost 1, with 6 bases in between. CDR3 length: 13 residues. The CDR3 DNA is TGTGCCAGCAGTTTCGAGCAGAACACTGAAGCTTTCTTT. Amino acid sequence: CASSFEQNTEAFF.

This chain joins TRBV5-1 and TRBJ2-7; D remains ambiguous. The V gene's germline CDR1 is SGHRS and CDR2 YFSETQ. V lost 0 bases and J lost 2, with 9 bases in between. The CDR3 contains 14 residues. The CDR3 protein is CASSLVAGTYEQYF. CDR3 coding DNA: TGCGCCAGCAGCTTGGTCGCAGGTACCTACGAGCAGTACTTC.

This chain connects TRBV27 to TRBJ1-1; unclear D gene. The germline V and J ends were trimmed by 5 bases and 6 bases, with 16 bases remaining between them. The length of the CDR3 is 14 residues. Germline values: CDR1 MNHEY, CDR2 SMNVEV (reference sequence). This CDR3 reads CASSNEGAVPEAFF. CDR3 coding DNA: TGTGCCAGCAGTAATGAGGGTGCGGTTCCTGAAGCTTTCTTT.

The J gene is TRBJ2-3, the V gene TRBV5-1; a weak D match, TRBD2 (6 bases). The length of the CDR3 is 14 residues. V was cut by 4 bases and J by 6 bases, with 15 bases left in between. Germline V lookup: CDR1 SGHRS, CDR2 YFSETQ. The CDR3, as DNA: TGCGCCAGCAGCCAGACTAGGAGTAGGGATACGCAGTATTTT. Protein product: CASSQTRSRDTQYF.

This clone showed up just a few times. The chain combines TRBV30 with TRBJ1-1; D might be TRBD1 (5 bases). CDR3 length: 17 amino acids. V was cut by 3 bases and J by 1 base, with 21 bases left in between. The germline gives CDR1 GTSNPN, CDR2 SVGIG (reference sequence). CDR3 sequence (DNA): TGTGCCTGGAGGGACCGCAGGGTGGGAAGGTGGAACACTGAAGCTTTCTTT. It translates to CAWRDRRVGRWNTEAFF.